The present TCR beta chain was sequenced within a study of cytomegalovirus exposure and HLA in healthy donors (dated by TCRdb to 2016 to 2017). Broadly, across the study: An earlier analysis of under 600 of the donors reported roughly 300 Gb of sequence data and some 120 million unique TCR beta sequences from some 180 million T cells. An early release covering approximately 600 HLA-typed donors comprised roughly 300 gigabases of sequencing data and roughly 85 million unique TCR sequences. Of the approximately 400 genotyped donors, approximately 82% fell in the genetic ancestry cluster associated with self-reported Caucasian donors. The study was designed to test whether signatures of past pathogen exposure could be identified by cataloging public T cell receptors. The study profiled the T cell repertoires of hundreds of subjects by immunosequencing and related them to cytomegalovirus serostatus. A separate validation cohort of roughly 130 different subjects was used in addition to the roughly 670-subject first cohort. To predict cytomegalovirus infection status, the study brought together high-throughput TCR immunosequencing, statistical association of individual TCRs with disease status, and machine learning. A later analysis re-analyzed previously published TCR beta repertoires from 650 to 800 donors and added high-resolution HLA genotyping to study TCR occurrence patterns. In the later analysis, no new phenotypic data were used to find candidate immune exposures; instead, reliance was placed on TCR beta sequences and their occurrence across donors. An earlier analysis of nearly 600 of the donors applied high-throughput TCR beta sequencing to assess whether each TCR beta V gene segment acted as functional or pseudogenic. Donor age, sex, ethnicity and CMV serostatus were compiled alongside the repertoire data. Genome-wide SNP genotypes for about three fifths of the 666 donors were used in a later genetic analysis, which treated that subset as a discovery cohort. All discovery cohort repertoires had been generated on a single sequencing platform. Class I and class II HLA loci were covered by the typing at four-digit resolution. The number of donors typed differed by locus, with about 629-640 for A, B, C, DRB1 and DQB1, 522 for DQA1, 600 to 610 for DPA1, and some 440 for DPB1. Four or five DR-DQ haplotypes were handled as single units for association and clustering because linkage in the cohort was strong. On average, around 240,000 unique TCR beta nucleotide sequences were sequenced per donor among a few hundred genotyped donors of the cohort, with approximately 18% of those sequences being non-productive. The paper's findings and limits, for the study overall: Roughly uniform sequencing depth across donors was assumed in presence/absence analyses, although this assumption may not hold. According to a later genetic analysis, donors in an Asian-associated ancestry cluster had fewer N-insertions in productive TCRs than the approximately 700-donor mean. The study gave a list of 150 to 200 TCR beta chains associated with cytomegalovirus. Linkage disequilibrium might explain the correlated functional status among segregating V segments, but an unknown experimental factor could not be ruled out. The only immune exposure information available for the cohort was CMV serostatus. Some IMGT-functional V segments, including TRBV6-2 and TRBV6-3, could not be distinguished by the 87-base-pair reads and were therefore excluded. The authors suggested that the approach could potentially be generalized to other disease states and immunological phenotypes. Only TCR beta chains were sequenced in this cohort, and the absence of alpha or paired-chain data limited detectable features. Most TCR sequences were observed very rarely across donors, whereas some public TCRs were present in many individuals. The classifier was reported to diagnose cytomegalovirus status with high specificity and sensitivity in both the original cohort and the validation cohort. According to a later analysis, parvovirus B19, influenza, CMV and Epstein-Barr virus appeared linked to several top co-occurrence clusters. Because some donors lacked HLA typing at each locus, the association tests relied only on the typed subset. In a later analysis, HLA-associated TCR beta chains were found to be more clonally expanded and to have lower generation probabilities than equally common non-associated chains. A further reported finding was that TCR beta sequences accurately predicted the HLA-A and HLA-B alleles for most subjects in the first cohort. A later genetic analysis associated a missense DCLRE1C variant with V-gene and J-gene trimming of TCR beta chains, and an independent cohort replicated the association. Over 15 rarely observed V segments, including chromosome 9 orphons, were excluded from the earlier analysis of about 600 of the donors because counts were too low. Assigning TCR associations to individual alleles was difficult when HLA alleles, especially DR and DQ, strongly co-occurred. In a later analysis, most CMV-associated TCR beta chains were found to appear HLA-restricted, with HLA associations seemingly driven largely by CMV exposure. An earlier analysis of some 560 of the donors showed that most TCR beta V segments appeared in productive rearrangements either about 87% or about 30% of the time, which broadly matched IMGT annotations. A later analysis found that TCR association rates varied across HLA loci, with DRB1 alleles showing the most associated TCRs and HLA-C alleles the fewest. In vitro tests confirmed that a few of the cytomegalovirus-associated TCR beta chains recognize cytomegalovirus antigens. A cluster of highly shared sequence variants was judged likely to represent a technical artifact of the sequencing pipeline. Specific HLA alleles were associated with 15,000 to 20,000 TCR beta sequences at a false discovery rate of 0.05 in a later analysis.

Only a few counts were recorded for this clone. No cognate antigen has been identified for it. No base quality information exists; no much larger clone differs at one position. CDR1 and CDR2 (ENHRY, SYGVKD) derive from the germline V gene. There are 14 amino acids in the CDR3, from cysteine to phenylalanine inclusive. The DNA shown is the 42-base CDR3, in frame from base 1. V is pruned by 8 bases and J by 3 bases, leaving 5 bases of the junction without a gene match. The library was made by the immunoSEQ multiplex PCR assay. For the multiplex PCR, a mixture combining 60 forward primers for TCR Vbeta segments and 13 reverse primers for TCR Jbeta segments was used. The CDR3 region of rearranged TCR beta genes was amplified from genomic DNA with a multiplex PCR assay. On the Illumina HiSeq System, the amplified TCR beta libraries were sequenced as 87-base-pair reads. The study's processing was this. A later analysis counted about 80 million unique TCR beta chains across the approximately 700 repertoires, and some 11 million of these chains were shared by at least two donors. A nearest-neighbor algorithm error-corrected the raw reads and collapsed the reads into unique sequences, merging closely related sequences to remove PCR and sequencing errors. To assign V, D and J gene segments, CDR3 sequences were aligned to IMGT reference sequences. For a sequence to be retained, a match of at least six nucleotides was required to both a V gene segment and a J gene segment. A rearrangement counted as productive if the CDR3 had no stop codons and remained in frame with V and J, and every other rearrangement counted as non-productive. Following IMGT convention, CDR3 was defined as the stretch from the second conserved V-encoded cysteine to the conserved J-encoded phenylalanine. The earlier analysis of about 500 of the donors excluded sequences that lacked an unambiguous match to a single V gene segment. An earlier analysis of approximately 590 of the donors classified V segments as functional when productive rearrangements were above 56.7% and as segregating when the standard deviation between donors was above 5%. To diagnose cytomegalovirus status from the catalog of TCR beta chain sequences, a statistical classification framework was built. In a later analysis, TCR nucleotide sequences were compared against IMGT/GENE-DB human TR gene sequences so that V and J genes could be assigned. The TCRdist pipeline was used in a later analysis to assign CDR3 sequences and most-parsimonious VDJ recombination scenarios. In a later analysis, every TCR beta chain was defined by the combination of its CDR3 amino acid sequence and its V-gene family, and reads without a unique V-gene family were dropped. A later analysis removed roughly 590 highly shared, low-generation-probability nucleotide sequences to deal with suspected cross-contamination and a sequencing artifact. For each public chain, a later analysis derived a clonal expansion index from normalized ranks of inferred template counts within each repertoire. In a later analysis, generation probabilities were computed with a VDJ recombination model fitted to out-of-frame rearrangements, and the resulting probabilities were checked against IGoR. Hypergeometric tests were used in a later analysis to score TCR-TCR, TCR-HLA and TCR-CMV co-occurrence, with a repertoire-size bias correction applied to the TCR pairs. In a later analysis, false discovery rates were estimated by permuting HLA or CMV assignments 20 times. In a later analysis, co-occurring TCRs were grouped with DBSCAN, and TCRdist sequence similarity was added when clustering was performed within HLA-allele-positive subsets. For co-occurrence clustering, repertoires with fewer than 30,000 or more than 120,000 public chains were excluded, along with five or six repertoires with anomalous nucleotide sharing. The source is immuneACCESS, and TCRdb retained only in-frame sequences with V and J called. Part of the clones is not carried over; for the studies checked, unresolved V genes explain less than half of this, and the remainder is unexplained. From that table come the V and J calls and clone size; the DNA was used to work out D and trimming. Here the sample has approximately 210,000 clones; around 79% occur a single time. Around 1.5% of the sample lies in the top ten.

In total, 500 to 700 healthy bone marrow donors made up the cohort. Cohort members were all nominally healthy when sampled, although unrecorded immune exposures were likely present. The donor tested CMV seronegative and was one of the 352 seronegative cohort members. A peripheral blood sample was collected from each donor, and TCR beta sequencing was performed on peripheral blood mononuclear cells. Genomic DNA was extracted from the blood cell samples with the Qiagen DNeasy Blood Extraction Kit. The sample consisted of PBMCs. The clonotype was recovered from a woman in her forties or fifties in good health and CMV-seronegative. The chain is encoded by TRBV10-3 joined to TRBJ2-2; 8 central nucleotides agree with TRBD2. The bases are TGTGCCATCGGGGCGCGGGGGGACACCGGGGAGCTGTTTTTT. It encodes CAIGARGDTGELFF.